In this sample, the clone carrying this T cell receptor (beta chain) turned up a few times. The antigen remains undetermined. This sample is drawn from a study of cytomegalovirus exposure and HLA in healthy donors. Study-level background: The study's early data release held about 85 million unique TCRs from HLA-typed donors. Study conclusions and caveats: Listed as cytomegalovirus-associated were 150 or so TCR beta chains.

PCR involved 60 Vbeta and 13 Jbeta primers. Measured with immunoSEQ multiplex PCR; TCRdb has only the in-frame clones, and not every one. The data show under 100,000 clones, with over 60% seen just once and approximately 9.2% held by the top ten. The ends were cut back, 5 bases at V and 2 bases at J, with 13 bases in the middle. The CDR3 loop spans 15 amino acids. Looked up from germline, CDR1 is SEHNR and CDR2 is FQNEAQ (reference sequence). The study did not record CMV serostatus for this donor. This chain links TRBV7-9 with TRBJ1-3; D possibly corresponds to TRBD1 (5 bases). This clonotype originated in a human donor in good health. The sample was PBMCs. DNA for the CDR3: TGTGCCAGCAGCACGTCGCAGGGTACTGGAAACACCATATATTTT. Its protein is CASSTSQGTGNTIYF. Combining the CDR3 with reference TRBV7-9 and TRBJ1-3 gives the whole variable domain DTGVSQNPRHKITKRGQNVTFRCDPISEHNRLYWYRQTLGQGPEFLTYFQNEAQLEKSRLLSDRFSAERPKGSFSTLEIQRTEQGDSAMYLCASSTSQGTGNTIYFGEGSWLTVV.